These T cell receptor beta chains were read from a single sample in a study of vaccination effects on CD4 cells after COVID-19. Some clones are missing from TCRdb's copy, which holds only in-frame ones; the method was immunoSEQ multiplex PCR. The top ten clones hold about 2% of a sample with approximately 70,000 clones, approximately 73% of them seen once. The antigens for these receptors are not known. Specimen: CD4+ T cells from PBMCs cultured without peptide, collected after COVID-19 vaccination. The receptors stem from a human donor who received a COVID-19 vaccine. CDR3s leave out the opening cysteine and the closing phenylalanine or tryptophan.

j_call v_call cdr3_aa
TRBJ2-1 TRBV6-2/TRBV6-3 ASSSLAGGRSEQF
TRBJ1-2 TRBV6-5 ASSYSFRGHGYT
TRBJ1-5 TRBV29-1 SVLGQGGGGNQPQH
TRBJ1-1 TRBV18 ASSPQARGSTEAF
TRBJ2-1 TRBV24-1 ATSDQRWNEQF
TRBJ1-1 TRBV19 ASSPWGGLNTEAF
TRBJ1-4 TRBV4-1 ASSQTHRVGNEKLF
TRBJ2-5 TRBV15 ATSSRHAKETQY
TRBJ2-5 TRBV5-1 ASSYGQGTSMAQY
TRBJ2-2 TRBV2 ASRGGANGELF
TRBJ1-1 TRBV3-1/TRBV3-2 ASSPRQMSKAF
TRBJ2-2 TRBV18 ASSLHSVAGTGELF
TRBJ2-5 TRBV7-9 ASSLVVETQY
TRBJ1-4 TRBV5-1 ASSPRQGAGEKLF
TRBJ2-3 TRBV28 ASSRHGTGGADTQY
TRBJ2-2 TRBV6-5 ASSYRTGDTGELF
TRBJ1-2 TRBV14 ASSQEPRAGNGYT
TRBJ2-2 TRBV19 ASSIRTQNTGELF
TRBJ2-1 TRBV5-1 ASSLGDTYNEQF
TRBJ2-3 TRBV18 ASSPPGTDTQY
TRBJ2-1 TRBV6-5 ASSYSGAGMGNEQF
TRBJ2-1 TRBV21-1 ASSNQAGAVYNEQF
TRBJ1-1 TRBV18 ASSPRSGGTEAF
TRBJ2-5 TRBV2 ASSGSGGGQETQY
TRBJ2-6 TRBV7-3 ASSLHKANVLT
TRBJ2-5 TRBV6-6 ASSYLPGVGETQY
TRBJ2-4 TRBV15 ATSHEGAPKNIQY
TRBJ2-2 TRBV7-7 ASSLDPSPGSNTGELF
TRBJ2-1 TRBV6-5 ASSSDRSSYNEQF
TRBJ1-3 TRBV5-4 ASSLDSSGNTIY
TRBJ2-1 TRBV19 ASSTGGGGANEQF
TRBJ1-5 TRBV6-5 ASSYRWDRSDQPQH
TRBJ1-2 TRBV6-5 ASSRVGFDYGYT
TRBJ2-5 TRBV7-2 ASSNLRSAWETQY
TRBJ2-1 TRBV7-3 ASSSYSGRQF
TRBJ2-1 TRBV20-1 SAANNEQF
TRBJ2-2 TRBV5-1 ASSDTRELF
TRBJ1-2 TRBV7-3 ASSPQRQGSGYT
TRBJ1-1 TRBV11-2 ASSLTGRTEAF
TRBJ1-1 TRBV5-4 ASSEEGGRTTEAF
TRBJ1-4 TRBV5-1 ASRGGVVNEKLF
TRBJ2-1 TRBV5-1 ASSSLSGLAGNEQF
TRBJ1-4 TRBV7-2 ASSLSYGVQEKLF
TRBJ1-3 TRBV30 AFNRAGNTIY
TRBJ1-1 TRBV4-3 ASGAGTLNTEAF
TRBJ2-3 TRBV11-2 ASSSFSGSSTDTQY
TRBJ2-2 TRBV6-5 ASSPGGANTGELF